This paragraph reports one TCR beta chain. As yet, its antigen is unknown. Some clones are missing from TCRdb's copy, which holds only in-frame ones; the method was immunoSEQ multiplex PCR. This table has about 150,000 clones, 80% to 95% appearing once. This sample is drawn from a study of T cell responses to AZD1222 COVID-19 vaccine. Study-wide results and caveats: Clonal diversity may have been underestimated, and the donors were mostly white British, with more females than males.

Sequencing was performed on peripheral blood, taken 28 days after the second AZD1222 dose. This TCR derives from an adult who received the AZD1222 COVID-19 vaccine.

The CDR3 loop reads CASSPSGAGAKNIQYF. CDR3 coding DNA: TGTGCCAGCAGCCCCAGTGGGGCGGGAGCCAAAAACATTCAGTACTTC. The gene calls are TRBV7-2 and TRBJ2-4; either TRBD1 or TRBD2 may fit D (5 bases each). The CDR3 spans 16 residues. The V end was cut by 5 bases, the J end by 0 bases, with 14 bases between. Germline loops: CDR1 SGHTA, CDR2 FQGNSA.